This paragraph reports one TCR beta chain. Its antigen is currently unknown. Sequencing used immunoSEQ multiplex PCR; TCRdb keeps in-frame clones, though not all of them. The table lists more than 100,000 clones, approximately 90% of them singletons. Trimming removed 0 bases from V and 3 bases from J, with 18 bases in between. The CDR3 has 17 amino acids. Germline CDR1 and CDR2: LNHNV and YYDKDF (reference sequence). The data belong to a study of T cell responses to AZD1222 COVID-19 vaccine. General observations from the study: A mostly white British donor set with more females was recruited, and clonal diversity was possibly underestimated. Breadth and depth of Spike-specific TCRs rose after two AZD1222 doses. Baseline serology detected seropositivity in only a handful of AZD1222 recipients.

Sequenced here: peripheral blood, sampled on day 0 of AZD1222 vaccination. The chain carries TRBV15 and TRBJ2-7, with D possibly being TRBD2 (6 bases). This TCR came from an adult in good health. The CDR3, as DNA: TGTGCCACCAGCAGAGATCTCAGGCCAGCGGGTCACTACGAGCAGTACTTC. This encodes CATSRDLRPAGHYEQYF.